This T cell receptor beta chain comes out of a study of T cell repertoires in cytomegalovirus infection. Each CDR3 protein is one row after TCRdb ran MiXCR on the reads. The sample has about 360,000 distinct CDR3 sequences, less than 20% seen once; the top ten hold about 10%. V lost 0 bases to trimming and J lost 1 base, with 9 bases between them. The germline gives CDR1 SGHVS, CDR2 FNYEAQ. CDR3 length: 15 residues. Many counts were recorded for this clonotype. Material: PBMCs. This clonotype was obtained from a human donor in good health (CMV status not recorded). Some clones in this sample may be carry-over from other donors' samples. The V call is TRBV7-6, the J call TRBJ2-5, with D unresolved. For the CDR3, the DNA is TGTGCCAGCAGCTTAGCGACCCGCAGCCAAGAGACCCAGTACTTC. It translates to CASSLATRSQETQYF.